The 7 T cell receptor beta chains below come from one sample, sequenced in a study of T cells in Graves' hyperthyroidism and ophthalmopathy. RNA transcripts yielded amplified TCR beta CDR3 regions. Initially, a first-round RT-PCR of the TCR CDR3 employed the HTBI primer set. TCRdb passed the multiplex PCR reads through MiXCR, listing each CDR3 protein once. The sample consists of a few hundred thousand distinct CDR3 sequences, approximately 15% of them appearing once. The sequenced sample consisted of blood. These receptors came from a woman aged 30 to 39 with Graves' hyperthyroidism.

In this sample, this clonotype turned up many times. The V gene is TRBV7-3, the J gene TRBJ2-5; 9 bases fit TRBD2. The CDR3 has 15 residues. Unmatched junction bases numbered 7, after V lost 4 bases and J lost 4 bases. Per the germline V gene, CDR1 is SGHTA and CDR2 is FQGTGA. The CDR3 sequence: CASSSLAGGPETQYF. As DNA, the CDR3 is TGTGCCAGCAGCTCCCTCGCGGGAGGGCCAGAGACCCAGTACTTC.

The chain is built from TRBV28 and TRBJ1-2, with no clear D. CDR3 length: 15 residues. Looked up from germline, CDR1 is MDHEN and CDR2 is SYDVKM. V was pared by 5 bases and J by 2 bases, with 15 bases between. The CDR3 region has the DNA TGTGCCAGCAGTGTATTGAGGGAGGAGAACTATGGCTACACCTTC. This gives the protein CASSVLREENYGYTF.

This clonotype has ten or more counts. This chain connects TRBV6-1 to TRBJ1-5, with D maybe TRBD1 (5 bases). This CDR3 is 14 amino acids long. Germline V gene sequence: CDR1 MNHNS, CDR2 SASEGT. Trimming took off 3 bases at V and 3 bases at J, with 9 bases between the two ends. CDR3 loop: CASSDQGYNQPQHF. CDR3 nucleotides: TGTGCCAGCAGTGACCAGGGCTACAATCAGCCCCAGCATTTT.

The sample holds many counts of this clonotype. The chain recombines TRBV5-5 with TRBJ2-7; 8 nucleotides agree with TRBD1. CDR1 and CDR2 (germline): SGHKS, YYEKEE (reference sequence). This CDR3 has 15 residues. Trimming cost V 3 bases and J 2 bases; bases outside gene matches: 7. The CDR3 bases are TGTGCCAGCAGCTCGCCGGACAGGGTGGCCTACGAGCAGTACTTC. Encoded protein: CASSSPDRVAYEQYF.

About this clonotype itself: A read error may be the cause here, since a much bigger clone is one base away. This chain uses TRBV29-1 with TRBJ2-7; 7 bases are a match to TRBD1. CDR3 size: 11 residues. Germline-derived CDR1 and CDR2 are SQVTM and ANQGSEA. After removal of 7 bases from V and 7 bases from J, the junction contained 7 bases not matched to a gene. In DNA, the CDR3 is TGCAGCGCGCCTACAGGGGTGGAGCAGTACTTC. This translates into CSAPTGVEQYF.

This clonotype was picked up many times. The chain employs TRBV7-3 and TRBJ2-7; 10 bases fit TRBD1. V trimming: 4 bases; J trimming: 5 bases; junction bases outside the gene matches: 2. The CDR3 is made up of 13 amino acids. Germline lookup yields CDR1 SGHTA and CDR2 FQGTGA. CDR3 loop: CASSSDRGDEQYF. The CDR3, as DNA: TGTGCCAGCAGCTCGGACAGGGGGGACGAGCAGTACTTC.

This clonotype was found many times. This chain connects TRBV7-2 to TRBJ2-7; 8 bases line up with TRBD1. J was trimmed by 0 bases and V by 3 bases; bases with no gene match: 4. Germline V gene lookup returns CDR1 SGHTA and CDR2 FQGNSA. The CDR3 is made up of 15 amino acids. CDR3 amino acids: CASSFPGGYSYEQYF. CDR3 DNA: TGTGCCAGCAGCTTCCCAGGGGGCTACTCCTACGAGCAGTACTTC.